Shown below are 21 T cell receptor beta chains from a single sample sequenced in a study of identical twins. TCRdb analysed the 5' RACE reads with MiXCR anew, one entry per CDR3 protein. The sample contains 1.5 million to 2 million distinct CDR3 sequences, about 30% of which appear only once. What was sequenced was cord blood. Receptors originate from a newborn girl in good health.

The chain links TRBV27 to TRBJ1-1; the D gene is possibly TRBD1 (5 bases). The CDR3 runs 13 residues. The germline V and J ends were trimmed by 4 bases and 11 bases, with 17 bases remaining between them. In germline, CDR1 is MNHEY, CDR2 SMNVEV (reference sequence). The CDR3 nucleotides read TGTGCCAGCAGTTCCTACAGGAACCCGAGGGCTTTCTTT. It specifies CASSSYRNPRAFF.

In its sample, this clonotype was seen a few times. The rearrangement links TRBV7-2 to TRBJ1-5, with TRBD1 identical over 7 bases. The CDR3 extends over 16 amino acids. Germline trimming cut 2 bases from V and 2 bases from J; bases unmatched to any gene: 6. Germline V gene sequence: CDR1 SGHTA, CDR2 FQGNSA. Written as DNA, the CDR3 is TGTGCCAGCAGCTTATACCAGGGGGGGGGCAATCAGCCCCAGCATTTT. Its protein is CASSLYQGGGNQPQHF. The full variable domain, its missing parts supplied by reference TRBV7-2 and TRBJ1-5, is GAGVSQSPSNKVTEKGKDVELRCDPISGHTALYWYRQSLGQGLEFLIYFQGNSAPDKSGLPSDRFSAERTGGSVSTLTIQRTQQEDSAVYLCASSLYQGGGNQPQHFGDGTRLSIL.

CDR3 DNA: TGTGCCAGCAGCCGGGCTGGGAATGGGGCAGATACGCAGTATTTT. Translated, it gives CASSRAGNGADTQYF. The V call is TRBV2, the J call TRBJ2-3; D unresolved. V gave up 6 bases and J gave up 4 bases, with 17 bases separating them. Germline CDR1 is SNHLY and CDR2 is FYNNEI. The CDR3 has 15 amino acids.

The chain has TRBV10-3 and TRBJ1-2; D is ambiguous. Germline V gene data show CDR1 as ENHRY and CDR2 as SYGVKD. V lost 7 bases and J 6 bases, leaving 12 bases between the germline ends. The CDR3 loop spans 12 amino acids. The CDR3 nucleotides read TGTGCCATCACCGCGGAGGGCCATGGCTACACCTTC. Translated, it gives CAITAEGHGYTF.

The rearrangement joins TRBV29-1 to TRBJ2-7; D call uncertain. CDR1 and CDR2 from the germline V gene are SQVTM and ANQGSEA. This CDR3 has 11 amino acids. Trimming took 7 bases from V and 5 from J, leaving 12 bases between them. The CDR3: CSALTVHEQYF. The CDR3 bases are TGCAGCGCCCTAACGGTCCACGAGCAGTACTTC.

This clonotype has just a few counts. For the CDR3, the DNA is TGTGCCAGCAGTTTGACAGGGGGGGATGAAAAACTGTTTTTT. Amino acids: CASSLTGGDEKLFF. The V and J genes are TRBV6-5 and TRBJ1-4; 9 nucleotides match TRBD1. The V gene's germline CDR1 is MNHEY and CDR2 SVGAGI. CDR3 length: 14 residues. V shed 4 bases and J 6 bases; nucleotides not matched to a gene: 3.

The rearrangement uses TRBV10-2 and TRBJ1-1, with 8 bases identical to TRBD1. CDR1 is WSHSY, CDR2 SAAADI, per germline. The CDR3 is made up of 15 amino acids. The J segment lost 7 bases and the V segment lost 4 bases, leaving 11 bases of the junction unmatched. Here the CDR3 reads CASSVGTGGVSEAFF. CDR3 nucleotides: TGCGCCAGCAGTGTCGGCACAGGGGGGGTGAGTGAAGCTTTCTTT.

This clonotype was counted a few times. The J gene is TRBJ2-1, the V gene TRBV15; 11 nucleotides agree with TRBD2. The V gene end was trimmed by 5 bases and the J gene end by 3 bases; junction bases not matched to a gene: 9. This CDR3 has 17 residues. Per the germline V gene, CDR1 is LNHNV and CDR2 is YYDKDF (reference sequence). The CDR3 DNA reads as TGTGCCACCAGCCCTAAACCTGGGACTAGCGGCTACAATGAGCAGTTCTTC. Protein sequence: CATSPKPGTSGYNEQFF. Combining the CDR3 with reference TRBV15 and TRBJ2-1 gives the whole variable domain DAMVIQNPRYQVTQFGKPVTLSCSQTLNHNVMYWYQQKSSQAPKLLFHYYDKDFNNEADTPDNFQSRRPNTSFCFLDIRSPGLGDTAMYLCATSPKPGTSGYNEQFFGPGTRLTVL.

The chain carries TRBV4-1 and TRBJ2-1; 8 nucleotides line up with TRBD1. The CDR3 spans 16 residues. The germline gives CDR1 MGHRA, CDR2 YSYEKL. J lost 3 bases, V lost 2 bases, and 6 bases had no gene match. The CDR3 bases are TGCGCCAGCAGCCAACCCCGGACAGGGAGCTACAATGAGCAGTTCTTC. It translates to CASSQPRTGSYNEQFF.

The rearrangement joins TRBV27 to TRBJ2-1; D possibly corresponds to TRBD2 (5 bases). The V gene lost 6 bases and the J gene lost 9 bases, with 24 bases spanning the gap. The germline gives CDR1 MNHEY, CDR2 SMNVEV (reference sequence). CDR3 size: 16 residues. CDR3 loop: CASSLDRSPLVGEQFF. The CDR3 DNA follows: TGTGCCAGCAGCCTAGACCGCTCCCCACTAGTTGGTGAGCAGTTCTTC.

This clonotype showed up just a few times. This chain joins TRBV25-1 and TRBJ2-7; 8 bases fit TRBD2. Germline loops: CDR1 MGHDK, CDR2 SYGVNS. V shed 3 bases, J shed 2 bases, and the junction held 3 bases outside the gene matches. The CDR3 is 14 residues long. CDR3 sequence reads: CASSDGGEAYEQYF. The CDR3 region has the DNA TGTGCCAGCAGTGACGGGGGGGAGGCCTACGAGCAGTACTTC.

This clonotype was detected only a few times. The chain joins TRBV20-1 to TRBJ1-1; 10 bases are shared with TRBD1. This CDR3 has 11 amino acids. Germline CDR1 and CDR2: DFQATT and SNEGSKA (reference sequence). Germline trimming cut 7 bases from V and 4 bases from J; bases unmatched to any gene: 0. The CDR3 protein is CSGQGATEAFF. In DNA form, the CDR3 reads TGCAGTGGACAGGGGGCCACTGAAGCTTTCTTT.

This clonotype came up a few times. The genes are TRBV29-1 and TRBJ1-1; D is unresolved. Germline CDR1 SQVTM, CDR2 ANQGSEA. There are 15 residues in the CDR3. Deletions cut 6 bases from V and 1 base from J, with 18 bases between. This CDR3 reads CSVALLGMRNTEAFF. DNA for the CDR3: TGCAGCGTGGCCCTACTAGGGATGAGGAACACTGAAGCTTTCTTT.

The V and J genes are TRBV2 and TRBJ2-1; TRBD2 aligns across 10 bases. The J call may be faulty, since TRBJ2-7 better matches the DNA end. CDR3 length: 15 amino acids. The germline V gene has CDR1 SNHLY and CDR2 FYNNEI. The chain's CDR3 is CASSGRLAGYNEQYF. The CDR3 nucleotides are TGTGCCAGCAGTGGCCGACTAGCGGGCTACAATGAGCAGTACTTC.

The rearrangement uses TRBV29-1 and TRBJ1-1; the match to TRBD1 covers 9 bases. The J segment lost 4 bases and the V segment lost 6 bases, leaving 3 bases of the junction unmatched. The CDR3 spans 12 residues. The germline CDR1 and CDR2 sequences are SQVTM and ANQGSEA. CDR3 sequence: CSVTGGGTEAFF. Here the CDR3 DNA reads TGCAGCGTAACAGGGGGCGGCACTGAAGCTTTCTTT. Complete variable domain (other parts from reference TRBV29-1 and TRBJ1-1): SAVISQKPSRDICQRGTSLTIQCQVDSQVTMMFWYRQQPGQSLTLIATANQGSEATYESGFVIDKFPISRPNLTFSTLTVSNMSPEDSSIYLCSVTGGGTEAFFGQGTRLTVV.

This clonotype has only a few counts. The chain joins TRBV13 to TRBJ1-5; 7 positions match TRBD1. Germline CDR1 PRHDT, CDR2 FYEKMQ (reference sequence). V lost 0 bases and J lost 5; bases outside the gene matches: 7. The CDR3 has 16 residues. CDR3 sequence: CASSLGLQGGDQPQHF. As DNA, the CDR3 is TGTGCCAGCAGCTTAGGCCTCCAGGGGGGGGATCAGCCCCAGCATTTT.

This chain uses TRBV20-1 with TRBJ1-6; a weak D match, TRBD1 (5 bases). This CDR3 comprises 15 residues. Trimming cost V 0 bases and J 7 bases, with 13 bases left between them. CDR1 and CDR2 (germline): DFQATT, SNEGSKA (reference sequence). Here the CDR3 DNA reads TGCAGTGCTAGAGATCGGGGGATATTAAATTCACCCCTCCACTTT. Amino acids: CSARDRGILNSPLHF.

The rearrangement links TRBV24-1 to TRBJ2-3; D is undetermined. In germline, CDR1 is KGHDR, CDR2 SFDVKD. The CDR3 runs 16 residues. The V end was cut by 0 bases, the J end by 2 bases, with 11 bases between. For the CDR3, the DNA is TGTGCCACCAGTGATTTGCCGTCTTTGGCCACAGATACGCAGTATTTT. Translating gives CATSDLPSLATDTQYF.

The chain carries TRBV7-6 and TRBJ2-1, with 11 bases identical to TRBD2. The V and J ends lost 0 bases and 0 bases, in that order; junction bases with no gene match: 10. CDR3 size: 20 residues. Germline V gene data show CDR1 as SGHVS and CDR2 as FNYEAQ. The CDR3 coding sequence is TGTGCCAGCAGCTTAGCTTTAGCGGGAGGGCCGCGTTCCTCCTACAATGAGCAGTTCTTC. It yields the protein CASSLALAGGPRSSYNEQFF.

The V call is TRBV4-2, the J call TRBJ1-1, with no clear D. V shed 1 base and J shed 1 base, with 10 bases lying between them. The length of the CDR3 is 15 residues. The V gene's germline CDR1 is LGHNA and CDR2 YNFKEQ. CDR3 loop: CASSQVSQKNTEAFF. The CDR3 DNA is TGTGCCAGCAGCCAAGTCTCGCAAAAGAACACTGAAGCTTTCTTT.

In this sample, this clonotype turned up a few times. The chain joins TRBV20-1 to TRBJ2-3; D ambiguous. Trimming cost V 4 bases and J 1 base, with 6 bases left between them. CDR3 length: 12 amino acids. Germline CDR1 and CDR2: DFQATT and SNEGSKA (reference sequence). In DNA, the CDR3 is TGCAGTGCTACAACAGGCACAGATACGCAGTATTTT. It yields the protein CSATTGTDTQYF.